This T cell receptor beta chain was documented in a study of cytomegalovirus exposure and HLA in healthy donors. Study at large: Researchers previously reported finding about 110 million unique TCR beta sequences from about 170 million T cells.

The CDR3 sequence is 16 residues long. Germline V gene lookup returns CDR1 SGHRS and CDR2 YFSETQ. Trimming removed 1 base from V and 5 bases from J; junction bases left unmatched: 7. This clone appeared a single time. 13 Jbeta primers and 60 Vbeta primers were used for the PCR. Clones were sequenced by immunoSEQ multiplex PCR, and TCRdb holds only the in-frame ones, with some missing. The data contain approximately 150,000 clones, around 86% of them singletons. J is TRBJ2-2 and V is TRBV5-1; 8 bases fit TRBD1. The receptor was derived from a male donor in good health and CMV-seronegative. Input material: PBMCs. CDR3 sequence: CASSLKGQGATGELFF. Here the CDR3 DNA reads TGCGCCAGCAGCTTGAAGGGGCAGGGGGCAACCGGGGAGCTGTTTTTT.